These 9 T cell receptor beta chains originate from one sample sequenced in a study of blood T cell repertoires in COVID-19. Profiled with immunoSEQ multiplex PCR; TCRdb holds only in-frame clones, not every one. This sample has 200,000 or so clones; roughly 89% occur once, and the top ten carry 5.5% to 6.5%. The material sequenced was peripheral blood. These receptors all stem from a man aged 55-75 years who had recovered from COVID-19.

The J gene is TRBJ1-5, the V gene TRBV19; TRBD1 agrees at 10 bases. The CDR3 contains 13 residues. CDR1 and CDR2 from the germline V gene are LNHDA and SQIVND (reference sequence). V was pared by 8 bases and J by 5 bases, with 3 bases of the junction left unmatched. The CDR3 DNA reads TGTGCCAGTGAGGACAGGGGGTATCAGCCCCAGCATTTT. This translates into CASEDRGYQPQHF.

CDR3 in amino acids: CASSRMGQSQETQYF. For the CDR3, the DNA is TGTGCCAGCAGCCGTATGGGACAGAGCCAAGAGACCCAGTACTTC. This sequence joins TRBV11-3 and TRBJ2-5, with TRBD1 matching 7 bases. The CDR3 has 15 residues. Germline V gene lookup returns CDR1 SGHNT and CDR2 YENEEA. Unmatched junction bases numbered 7, after V lost 5 bases and J lost 1 base.

V gene TRBV5-6 combines with J gene TRBJ2-2; no clear D. The CDR3 contains 16 residues. The germline V gene has CDR1 SGHDT and CDR2 YYEEEE. Trimming stripped 2 bases from V and 6 bases from J, with 17 bases between. The CDR3 spells CASSFLGSSGSGELFF. CDR3 DNA sequence: TGTGCCAGCAGCTTCCTCGGATCTTCGGGTTCCGGGGAGCTGTTTTTT. The full variable domain, its missing parts supplied by reference TRBV5-6 and TRBJ2-2, is DAGVTQSPTHLIKTRGQQVTLRCSPKSGHDTVSWYQQALGQGPQFIFQYYEEEERQRGNFPDRFSGHQFPNYSSELNVNALLLGDSALYLCASSFLGSSGSGELFFGEGSRLTVL.

This chain uses TRBV4-1 with TRBJ1-2; D unclear. V was shortened by 0 bases and J by 4 bases, with 6 bases between the two germline ends. The germline gives CDR1 MGHRA, CDR2 YSYEKL. The CDR3 length is 13 residues. CDR3 bases: TGCGCCAGCAGCCAAGATGAGGGCTATGGCTACACCTTC. Protein product: CASSQDEGYGYTF.

This clone was recorded once. This chain joins TRBV28 and TRBJ1-5; no reliable D call. Germline CDR1 and CDR2: MDHEN and SYDVKM. The V and J ends lost 2 bases and 9 bases respectively, with 14 bases between them. The CDR3 totals 14 residues. The CDR3 DNA follows: TGTGCCAGCAGTTTAACCCTCCCATCGGGGCCCCAGCATTTT. Translating gives CASSLTLPSGPQHF. Variable domain in full (rest from reference TRBV28 and TRBJ1-5): DVKVTQSSRYLVKRTGEKVFLECVQDMDHENMFWYRQDPGLGLRLIYFSYDVKMKEKGDIPEGYSVSREKKERFSLILESASTNQTSMYLCASSLTLPSGPQHFGDGTRLSIL.

The chain employs TRBV28 and TRBJ2-7; maybe TRBD2 (5 bases). The CDR3 contains 14 residues. Germline V CDR1 and CDR2: MDHEN, SYDVKM. Deletions cut 8 bases from V and 7 bases from J, with 21 bases between. DNA of the CDR3: TGTGCCAGCGTCGCATCCGGGGTTCTAGTAGAGCAGTACTTC. It encodes CASVASGVLVEQYF.

The rearrangement joins TRBV4-3 to TRBJ2-1, with 9 bases aligning to TRBD2. V gave up 8 bases and J gave up 2 bases; unmatched junction bases: 1. From germline, CDR1 is LGHNA and CDR2 YSLEER. This CDR3 region has 13 residues. CDR3 sequence: CASASGTYNEQFF. The CDR3, as DNA: TGCGCCAGCGCTAGCGGGACCTACAATGAGCAGTTCTTC.

The genes are TRBV11-2 and TRBJ1-2, with 12 nucleotides matching TRBD1. Per germline, CDR1 SGHAT and CDR2 FQNNGV. Losses at the gene ends were 5 bases for V and 6 bases for J; bases not matched to a gene: 10. The CDR3 is 16 amino acids. CDR3 in DNA: TGTGCCAGCAGCCGTCTGGGGGGACAGGGGGCGAATGGCTACACCTTC. Protein: CASSRLGGQGANGYTF.

V and J are TRBV3-1 (or the pseudogene TRBV3-2) and TRBJ2-3; D may be TRBD2 (6 bases). CDR3 length equals 14 residues. Germline values: CDR1 LGHDT, CDR2 YNNKEL (reference sequence). The V end lost 4 bases, the J end lost 7 bases, and 15 bases lay between the germline ends. Here the CDR3 reads CASSPGTSPYTQYF. In nucleotides, the CDR3 is TGTGCCAGCAGCCCAGGGACTTCCCCCTATACGCAGTATTTT.